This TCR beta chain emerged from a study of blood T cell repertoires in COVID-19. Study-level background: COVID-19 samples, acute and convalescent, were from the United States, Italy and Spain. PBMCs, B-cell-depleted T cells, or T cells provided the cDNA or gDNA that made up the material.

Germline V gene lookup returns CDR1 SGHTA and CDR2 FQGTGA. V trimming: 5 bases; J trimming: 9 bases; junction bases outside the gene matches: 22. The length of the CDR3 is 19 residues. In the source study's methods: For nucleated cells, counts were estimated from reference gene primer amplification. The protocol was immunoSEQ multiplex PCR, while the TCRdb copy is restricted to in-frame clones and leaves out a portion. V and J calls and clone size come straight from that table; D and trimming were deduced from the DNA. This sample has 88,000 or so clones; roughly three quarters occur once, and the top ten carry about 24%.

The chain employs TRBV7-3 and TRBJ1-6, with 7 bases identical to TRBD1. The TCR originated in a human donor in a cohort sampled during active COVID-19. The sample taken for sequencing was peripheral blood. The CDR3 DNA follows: TGTGCCAGCAGCGATAAGAGTAAGGGACAGACCTGGGTAGGTTCACCCCTCCACTTT. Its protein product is CASSDKSKGQTWVGSPLHF.